The following is a T cell receptor beta chain sequence with its context. Its antigen is unknown. This sample is drawn from a study of T-cell memory formation after mild COVID-19. Study-wide points: Contracting CD4+ clones sat mainly in CM and EM; CD8+ in EMRA. Clones that got smaller from day 15 to 85 had even CD4/CD8, while clones growing later tipped toward CD4+. In pre-infection memory, a portion of responding clones appeared, which suggested that cross-reactive memory joined.

It was 5'RACE with constant-segment primers that produced the TCR alpha and TCR beta cDNA libraries, which carried sample barcodes and UMIs. Each CDR3 protein gets one entry after TCRdb re-called the 5' RACE reads with MiXCR. This table has about 560,000 distinct CDR3 sequences, around 17% appearing once. Sequenced sample: PBMCs or a T cell subset sorted from them (not recorded which). The receptor was derived from an adult woman who had mild COVID-19 (a few samples of this study predate the infection). Cell type and time point are not known.

The CDR3 reads CASSLEGLALPSYEQYF. DNA of the CDR3: TGTGCCAGCAGCTTAGAAGGTTTAGCGCTACCATCCTACGAGCAGTACTTC. This chain connects TRBV11-2 to TRBJ2-7, with a possible D match to TRBD2 (5 bases). Trimming stripped 0 bases from V and 1 base from J, with 16 bases between. The CDR3 is made up of 17 amino acids. Germline V CDR1 and CDR2: SGHAT, FQNNGV.